This T cell receptor (beta chain) was identified in a study of OX40 agonist ivuxolimab in advanced cancers. General study points: At 0.1 to 3.0 mg/kg, clonal expansion of CD4+ and CD8+ blood T cells had occurred by week 6.

Trimming took 3 bases from V and 7 from J, leaving 16 bases between them. The germline V gene has CDR1 LNHDA and CDR2 SQIVND (reference sequence). The CDR3 extends over 16 amino acids. Measured with immunoSEQ multiplex PCR; TCRdb has only the in-frame clones, and not every one. The table includes roughly 45,000 clones, about nine tenths detected once. To note about this clone: The target antigen is unknown.

This chain connects TRBV19 to TRBJ1-6; D not resolved. The sequenced sample was CD4+ or CD8+ T cells sorted from blood, obtained in a trial of the OX40 agonist ivuxolimab. The clonotype originates from an adult with an advanced solid tumor such as melanoma, head and neck, liver or kidney cancer. CDR3 loop: CASSMRDSGANSPLHF. Here the CDR3 DNA reads TGTGCCAGTAGTATGAGAGACTCCGGAGCCAATTCACCCCTCCACTTT.